This record looks at one T cell receptor (beta chain) sequence and its context. This entry belongs to a study of blood T cell repertoires in COVID-19. Study-wide background: In each case, the material was cDNA or gDNA derived from T cells, B-cell-depleted T cells, or PBMCs.

Sequencing was performed with immunoSEQ multiplex PCR; in TCRdb, only in-frame clones are kept and a portion is missing. The table shows under 200,000 clones, with around four fifths occurring only once. It was during active infection that Seattle patients were enrolled and then longitudinally followed. The length of the CDR3 is 17 residues. V lost 0 bases and J 2 bases, leaving 13 bases between the germline ends. CDR1 and CDR2 from the germline V gene are ENHRY and SYGVKD. The sequenced sample was peripheral blood. This sequence was found in a woman of 80 years or more with COVID-19, enrolled during active disease. The chain uses TRBV10-3 and TRBJ1-4, with a weak D call TRBD1 (5 bases). The CDR3 here is CAISESGQGGTNEKLFF. The CDR3 DNA follows: TGTGCCATCAGTGAGTCTGGGCAGGGAGGGACTAATGAAAAACTGTTTTTT.